Detailed here is one T cell receptor beta chain. These data come from a study of blood T cell repertoires in COVID-19. Study-level information: Specimens from acute and convalescent COVID-19 originated in the United States, Italy and Spain.

In the study's own analysis: Reference gene primer amplification in the assay estimated nucleated cell counts. This table comes from immunoSEQ multiplex PCR, and its TCRdb copy is limited to in-frame clones, with some not included. The V and J calls and the clone size are those of that table, but D and trimming were determined from the DNA. The table records about 87,000 clones, approximately 88% of them present only once. The V and J ends lost 6 bases and 6 bases, in that order; junction bases with no gene match: 11. Germline loops: CDR1 MDHEN, CDR2 SYDVKM. The CDR3 covers 15 residues. The chain is built from TRBV28 and TRBJ2-1, with 7 bases lining up with TRBD1. The clonotype comes from an older man with acute or convalescent COVID-19. The sequenced sample consisted of peripheral blood. The CDR3 is CASSPAGGQINEQFF. Written as DNA, the CDR3 is TGTGCCAGCAGCCCCGCTGGGGGACAGATCAATGAGCAGTTCTTC.